These T cell receptor beta chains were read from a single sample in a study of blood T cells in healthy people across ages. TCRdb re-derived calls from the 5' RACE reads in MiXCR, one entry per CDR3 protein. The top ten clones hold around a sixth of a sample with approximately 810,000 distinct CDR3 sequences, under 35% of them seen once. Sequenced material: blood. These receptors came from a woman of 80 years or more in good health. Both conserved end residues are part of each CDR3. A D gene is named only where the DNA matches it firmly. The listing skips clone size in some rows; elsewhere it reads once, few, many or a size class.

TRBJ1-5,.,.,15,TRBV6-5,TGTGCCAGCAGTTACTCGAGACGGAGCAATCAGCCCCAGCATTTT,CASSYSRRSNQPQHF
TRBJ1-2,.,.,15,TRBV20-1,TGCAGTGCCTCAGGCGGGCAGGGGCTAGGCTATGGCTACACCTTC,CSASGGQGLGYGYTF
TRBJ2-1,.,many,14,TRBV5-1,TGCGCCAGCAGCTTGTTTGCAGAGAACAATGAGCAGTTCTTC,CASSLFAENNEQFF
TRBJ2-5,TRBD2,many,17,TRBV7-2,TGTGCCAGCAGCTTCACTAGCGGGGTGACTAAACAAGAGACCCAGTACTTC,CASSFTSGVTKQETQYF
TRBJ2-3,.,.,17,TRBV3-1,TGTGCCAGCAGCCAAAGTCTACCGGGGACCAGCACAGATACGCAGTATTTT,CASSQSLPGTSTDTQYF
TRBJ2-7,.,.,15,TRBV7-8,TGTGCCAGCCGTTTGACAGTAAGTGGGACCTACGAGCAGTACTTC,CASRLTVSGTYEQYF
TRBJ2-7,.,many,15,TRBV7-2,TGTGCCAGCAGCTTAGAGTTTGCCAGGGATCACGAGCAGTACTTC,CASSLEFARDHEQYF
TRBJ2-3,TRBD2,few,15,TRBV30,TGTGCCTGGAGTGTACGGGGCGGGGGGCGGGATACGCAGTATTTT,CAWSVRGGGRDTQYF
TRBJ2-7,TRBD2,many,15,TRBV20-1,TGCAGTGCTAGAGAATCGGGGGGGGGATCCTACGAGCAGTACTTC,CSARESGGGSYEQYF
TRBJ1-2,TRBD1,many,12,TRBV2,TGTGCCAGCAGGACAGGGTCAGGCGGCTACACCTTC,CASRTGSGGYTF
TRBJ2-5,TRBD1,many,15,TRBV12-3/TRBV12-4,TGTGCCAGCAGTAATTCCCGACAGGGCCAAGAGACCCAGTACTTC,CASSNSRQGQETQYF
TRBJ2-4,.,few,16,TRBV27,TGTGCCAGCAGTGGCCGGGTCGGACACCCCTCAGCCGTTCAGTACTTC,CASSGRVGHPSAVQYF
TRBJ2-3,TRBD2,.,15,TRBV29-1,TGCAGCGTTGAGGTCGCCGGGGGGAACACAGATACGCAGTATTTT,CSVEVAGGNTDTQYF
TRBJ2-2,TRBD1,.,15,TRBV6-5,TGTGCCAGCAGTAAGGGACAGTCGAACACCGGGGAGCTGTTTTTT,CASSKGQSNTGELFF
TRBJ1-1,.,.,14,TRBV19,TGTGCCAGTAGTCTGAGGGGCACGGGCACTGAAGCTTTCTTT,CASSLRGTGTEAFF
TRBJ2-6,.,many,14,TRBV7-2,TGTGCCAGCAGCTTAAGTCCTGGGGCCAACGTCCTGACTTTC,CASSLSPGANVLTF
TRBJ2-5,TRBD2,.,15,TRBV15,TGTGCCACCAGCAGAGATAGGACTAGCGTGGAGACCCAGTACTTC,CATSRDRTSVETQYF
TRBJ2-3,TRBD2,many,15,TRBV6-2/TRBV6-3,TGTGCCAGCAGACGGCGGGGGGGCCTACGCGATACGCAGTATTTT,CASRRRGGLRDTQYF
TRBJ2-1,.,.,15,TRBV6-1,TGTGCCAGCAGAATGGACAGATCTACTTACAATGAGCAGTTCTTC,CASRMDRSTYNEQFF
TRBJ1-1,TRBD1,few,11,TRBV6-2/TRBV6-3,TGTGCCAGCCGGGACAGCCCTGAAGCTTTCTTT,CASRDSPEAFF